A single sample gave rise to the 9 T cell receptor beta chains below, sequenced in a study of long-term antiretroviral therapy in people with HIV. The run of the v3.0 immunoSEQ assay was at survey level. Clones were sequenced by immunoSEQ multiplex PCR, and TCRdb holds only the in-frame ones, with some missing. The sample contains roughly 18,000 clones, 84% of which appear only once. The material sequenced was unsorted PBMCs, taken 0.9 years after starting antiretroviral therapy. The receptors here all came from a man younger than 30 with HIV.

This CDR3 reads CASRSSYNEQFF. The CDR3 DNA is TGTGCCAGCAGGAGCTCCTACAATGAGCAGTTCTTC. This chain uses TRBV9 with TRBJ2-1, with D hard to call. Germline V gives CDR1 SGDLS, CDR2 YYNGEE. Trimming left V 5 bases short and J 0 bases short, with 3 bases between. The CDR3 is 12 amino acids.

The chain has TRBV5-4 and TRBJ2-1, with 10 bases matching TRBD1. The CDR3 loop spans 15 amino acids. Per germline, CDR1 SGHNT and CDR2 YYREEE (reference sequence). J was trimmed by 6 bases and V by 4 bases; bases with no gene match: 7. CDR3: CASSEDRGLGNEQFF. The CDR3 DNA reads TGTGCCAGCAGCGAAGACAGGGGGCTGGGCAATGAGCAGTTCTTC.

The rearrangement joins TRBV19 to TRBJ2-5; TRBD1 agrees at 7 bases. This CDR3 region has 14 residues. J gave up 3 bases and V 5 bases, and 6 bases lay outside the gene matches. The V gene's germline CDR1 is LNHDA and CDR2 SQIVND (reference sequence). In DNA form, the CDR3 reads TGTGCCAGTAGTGCGACAGGGTTTGAAGAGACCCAGTACTTC. Protein: CASSATGFEETQYF.

The genes are TRBV5-1 and TRBJ2-5; 11 bases are a match to TRBD2. Per the germline V gene, CDR1 is SGHRS and CDR2 is YFSETQ. Trimming at V came to 1 base and at J to 0 bases, leaving 8 bases not matched to a gene. CDR3 length: 18 amino acids. As DNA, the CDR3 is TGCGCCAGCAGCTTGTTCCCTACTAGCGGGGGTAACCAAGAGACCCAGTACTTC. Its translation is CASSLFPTSGGNQETQYF. Full variable domain (rest looked up from reference TRBV5-1 and TRBJ2-5): KAGVTQTPRYLIKTRGQQVTLSCSPISGHRSVSWYQQTPGQGLQFLFEYFSETQRNKGNFPGRFSGRQFSNSRSEMNVSTLELGDSALYLCASSLFPTSGGNQETQYFGPGTRLLVL.

This clone has a single count. The V call is TRBV4-1, the J call TRBJ1-2, with D hard to call. Germline V gene sequence: CDR1 MGHRA, CDR2 YSYEKL. This CDR3 has 13 amino acids. V lost 3 bases and J lost 4, with 9 bases in between. This chain's CDR3 is CASSQGKVYGYTF. CDR3 DNA sequence: TGCGCCAGCAGCCAGGGGAAAGTCTATGGCTACACCTTC.

The CDR3 nucleotides read TGCGCCAGCAGCCAAGTGCCCCAGGCCTACGCCGGGGAGCTGTTTTTT. Protein sequence: CASSQVPQAYAGELFF. The chain carries TRBV4-1 and TRBJ2-2; D remains unclear. CDR3 length: 16 amino acids. Between the trimmed V and J ends, which lost 1 base and 6 bases, there was a span of 15 bases. Germline-derived CDR1 and CDR2 are MGHRA and YSYEKL.

This clone was seen a few times. The chain links TRBV7-6 to TRBJ1-6, with TRBD1 matching over 9 bases. This CDR3 has 14 residues. The V gene's germline CDR1 is SGHVS and CDR2 FNYEAQ. Trimming cost V 5 bases and J 7 bases; bases outside gene matches: 3. The CDR3 region is CASSRGQGNSPLHF. The CDR3 DNA is TGTGCCAGCAGCAGAGGACAGGGGAATTCACCCCTCCACTTT.

CDR3 residues: CASSYWGTGDEKLFF. The CDR3 region has the DNA TGTGCCAGCAGTTATTGGGGGACAGGGGATGAAAAACTGTTTTTT. The J gene is TRBJ1-4, the V gene TRBV6-5; 10 bases agree with TRBD1. V dropped 3 bases and J dropped 6; count of bases not matched to a gene: 4. Germline-derived CDR1 and CDR2 are MNHEY and SVGAGI. The CDR3 covers 15 residues.

The rearrangement uses TRBV4-1 and TRBJ1-4; TRBD1 is a possible D gene (5 bases). Germline CDR1 reads MGHRA; CDR2 reads YSYEKL. The CDR3 covers 16 residues. V shed 0 bases and J shed 7 bases, with 15 bases lying between them. The CDR3, as DNA: TGCGCCAGCAGCCAAGATCCAGGGCGCGGGAGTGAAAAACTGTTTTTT. This encodes CASSQDPGRGSEKLFF.